A selection of T cell receptor beta chains follows, all from one sample in a study of blood T cell repertoires in COVID-19. Assay: immunoSEQ multiplex PCR; the TCRdb copy retains only in-frame clones and omits some. The sample has about 160,000 clones; around four fifths are singletons. Sequencing was done on a sample of peripheral blood. These receptors originate from an elderly woman with acute or convalescent COVID-19. The CDR3 runs from the conserved cysteine through the conserved F or W. Fields, in order: J gene, V gene, D gene, clone size, CDR3 DNA, CDR3 protein. The D gene is left open where the match is weak. Only part of the rows carry a size: once, few, many, or a class if the clone is expanded.

J: TRBJ1-1; V: TRBV30; D: TRBD1; size: NA; DNA: TGTGCCTACGAAACAGTGACAGGGCCTGAAGCTTTCTTT; CDR3: CAYETVTGPEAFF
J: TRBJ1-5; V: TRBV19; D: TRBD1; size: NA; DNA: TGTGCCAGTACCTTGACAGGGGCGTCGGGGCCCCAGCATTTT; CDR3: CASTLTGASGPQHF
J: TRBJ2-1; V: TRBV5-1; D: NA; size: many; DNA: TGCGCCACCTCTCCCCGATTCAGCAATGAGCAGTTCTTC; CDR3: CATSPRFSNEQFF
J: TRBJ1-5; V: TRBV3-1/TRBV3-2; D: TRBD1; size: NA; DNA: TGTGCCAGCAGCCGGACAGGTGGCAATCAGCCCCAGCATTTT; CDR3: CASSRTGGNQPQHF
J: TRBJ1-2; V: TRBV27; D: NA; size: NA; DNA: TGTGCCAGCAGTTTAAAGGGGGACTATGGCTACACCTTC; CDR3: CASSLKGDYGYTF
J: TRBJ1-2; V: TRBV4-2; D: TRBD1; size: NA; DNA: TGTGCCAGCAGCCTAACCCTAAACATGGGACAGGGGGCATTCAAAACTAACTATGGCTACACCTTC; CDR3: CASSLTLNMGQGAFKTNYGYTF
J: TRBJ1-1; V: TRBV7-9; D: NA; size: NA; DNA: TGTGCCAGCAGCTTGCAGGGTAGGAAGAACACTGAAGCTTTCTTT; CDR3: CASSLQGRKNTEAFF
J: TRBJ1-4; V: TRBV19; D: NA; size: NA; DNA: TGTGCCAGTAGTATGAGTTGGGGGGCTAATGAAAAACTGTTTTTT; CDR3: CASSMSWGANEKLFF
J: TRBJ2-3; V: TRBV7-3; D: NA; size: NA; DNA: TGTGCCAGCAGCGAGCGGTTGACTAGCACAGATACGCAGTATTTT; CDR3: CASSERLTSTDTQYF
J: TRBJ1-4; V: TRBV2; D: NA; size: NA; DNA: TGTGCCAGCAGCACACGACAGGTTGAAAAACTGTTTTTT; CDR3: CASSTRQVEKLFF
J: TRBJ1-5; V: TRBV3-1/TRBV3-2; D: NA; size: NA; DNA: TGTGCCAGCAGCCAAGATGGCAGGGTTAGCAATCAGCCCCAGCATTTT; CDR3: CASSQDGRVSNQPQHF
J: TRBJ2-3; V: TRBV24-1; D: TRBD2; size: NA; DNA: TGTGCCACCAGTGATTCACTAGCGGGGGGTCGGCAGTATTTT; CDR3: CATSDSLAGGRQYF
J: TRBJ1-5; V: TRBV12-3/TRBV12-4; D: NA; size: NA; DNA: TGTGCCAGCAGTTTAGAGGAGCAGCCCCAGCATTTT; CDR3: CASSLEEQPQHF
J: TRBJ2-3; V: TRBV7-4; D: NA; size: NA; DNA: TGTGCCAGCGCCACAAACGGCCAGGGTAAGAGCACAGATACGCAGTATTTT; CDR3: CASATNGQGKSTDTQYF
J: TRBJ1-4; V: TRBV5-1; D: NA; size: NA; DNA: TGCGCCAGCAGCTTGGGTGGGACACAGGAAAAACTGTTTTTT; CDR3: CASSLGGTQEKLFF
J: TRBJ1-5; V: TRBV5-5; D: NA; size: NA; DNA: TGTGCCAGCAGACCTCAGGGTCGCAGCAATCAGCCCCAGCATTTT; CDR3: CASRPQGRSNQPQHF
J: TRBJ2-1; V: TRBV28; D: TRBD2; size: NA; DNA: TGTGCCAGCAGTTCGACTAGCGGTTTCTTCCTCTGGTCCTACAATGAGCAGTTCTTC; CDR3: CASSSTSGFFLWSYNEQFF
J: TRBJ1-1; V: TRBV19; D: TRBD1; size: NA; DNA: TGTGCCAGTAGCCAAGGGTTGCAGGGGGCCACTGAAGCTTTCTTT; CDR3: CASSQGLQGATEAFF
J: TRBJ1-2; V: TRBV6-5; D: TRBD1; size: NA; DNA: TGTGCCAGCAGCAAGAAGACAGGGGGCGTCTATGGCTACACCTTC; CDR3: CASSKKTGGVYGYTF
J: TRBJ2-5; V: TRBV2; D: NA; size: few; DNA: TGTGCCAGCAGTGAGTTCGGGCACCCTCGGACAGCTGAAGAGACCCAGTACTTC; CDR3: CASSEFGHPRTAEETQYF
J: TRBJ1-5; V: TRBV6-2/TRBV6-3; D: NA; size: NA; DNA: TGTGCCAGCAGTTTTCTTCAGGGTCAGCCCCAGCATTTT; CDR3: CASSFLQGQPQHF
J: TRBJ1-4; V: TRBV25-1; D: NA; size: NA; DNA: TGTGCCAGCAGCGCCCCCCGGACAGTACTGGGTGAAAAACTGTTTTTT; CDR3: CASSAPRTVLGEKLFF
J: TRBJ1-1; V: TRBV9; D: TRBD1; size: NA; DNA: TGTGCCAGCAGCGGAGGACAGGGCGGTGGCACTGAAGCTTTCTTT; CDR3: CASSGGQGGGTEAFF
J: TRBJ1-4; V: TRBV12-3/TRBV12-4; D: NA; size: NA; DNA: TGTGCCAGCAGCGGGGTGGTAGCGGAAAAACTGTTTTTT; CDR3: CASSGVVAEKLFF
J: TRBJ1-1; V: TRBV5-1; D: TRBD1; size: NA; DNA: TGCGCCAGCAGCCAGGGACAGGGGGCCCATGAAGCTTTCTTT; CDR3: CASSQGQGAHEAFF
J: TRBJ1-4; V: TRBV9; D: TRBD1; size: once; DNA: TGTGCCAGCAGCCCCCGGACAGGGGACGAAAAACTGTTTTTT; CDR3: CASSPRTGDEKLFF
J: TRBJ1-1; V: TRBV13; D: TRBD1; size: once; DNA: TGTGCCAGCAGCCCCGTCGGGACAGGGACGAACACTGAAGCTTTCTTT; CDR3: CASSPVGTGTNTEAFF
J: TRBJ2-7; V: TRBV6-2/TRBV6-3; D: TRBD2; size: many; DNA: TGTGCCAGCAGTTCACCGGGACTAGCGGGGGGCCAGAGCTCCTACGAGCAGTACTTC; CDR3: CASSSPGLAGGQSSYEQYF
J: TRBJ1-5; V: TRBV30; D: NA; size: NA; DNA: TGTGCCTGGAGTAAAGGAGATTATCAGCCCCAGCATTTT; CDR3: CAWSKGDYQPQHF
J: TRBJ1-5; V: TRBV19; D: NA; size: few; DNA: TGTGCCAGTAACAACCCGGGCCAGGGCCATCTTTTGAGCAATCAGCCCCAGCATTTT; CDR3: CASNNPGQGHLLSNQPQHF
J: TRBJ2-5; V: TRBV7-7; D: NA; size: NA; DNA: TGTGCCAGCAGCCTCCAAGAGACCCAGTACTTC; CDR3: CASSLQETQYF
J: TRBJ2-5; V: TRBV5-8; D: TRBD1; size: NA; DNA: TGTGCCAGCAGCTTGTTCCAGGGGGTAGAGACCCAGTACTTC; CDR3: CASSLFQGVETQYF
J: TRBJ1-2; V: TRBV3-1/TRBV3-2; D: TRBD1; size: NA; DNA: TGTGCCAGCAGCCCGGACAGGGGTCCGTCGGGCTACACCTTC; CDR3: CASSPDRGPSGYTF
J: TRBJ1-1; V: TRBV11-2; D: TRBD1; size: NA; DNA: TGTGCCAGCAGCTTGGGACAGGTAATGAACACTGAAGCTTTCTTT; CDR3: CASSLGQVMNTEAFF
J: TRBJ2-7; V: TRBV29-1; D: NA; size: NA; DNA: TGCAGCGTGGCCCGGGGAGCTGGAACCTACGAGCAGTACTTC; CDR3: CSVARGAGTYEQYF
J: TRBJ1-2; V: TRBV6-2/TRBV6-3; D: TRBD1; size: NA; DNA: TGTGCCAGCAGTCGGGACAGTTCTAACTATGGCTACACCTTC; CDR3: CASSRDSSNYGYTF
J: TRBJ2-7; V: TRBV3-1/TRBV3-2; D: NA; size: NA; DNA: TGTGCCAGCAGACGACAGGACTCCTACGAGCAGTACTTC; CDR3: CASRRQDSYEQYF